The T cell receptor (beta chain) under discussion was sequenced for a study of tumor T cells in aggressive B-cell lymphoma. V was cut by 5 bases and J by 10 bases, with 20 bases left in between. Germline CDR1 and CDR2: SGHTA and FQGNSA. The CDR3 contains 14 residues. The repertoire was sequenced with immunoSEQ multiplex PCR; TCRdb's copy has only in-frame clones and lacks some. The table records 2,100 or so clones, roughly 90% of them present only once. Material for sequencing was tumor tissue. The chain joins TRBV7-2 to TRBJ1-1; possible D gene TRBD1, 6 bases. The receptor was isolated from an adult with diffuse large B cell lymphoma. CDR3 amino acids: CASSVQGSKFGAFF. The DNA of the CDR3 is TGTGCCAGCAGCGTCCAGGGGTCAAAGTTTGGAGCTTTCTTT. The complete variable domain, with remaining parts taken from reference TRBV7-2 and TRBJ1-1, reads GAGVSQSPSNKVTEKGKDVELRCDPISGHTALYWYRQSLGQGLEFLIYFQGNSAPDKSGLPSDRFSAERTGGSVSTLTIQRTQQEDSAVYLCASSVQGSKFGAFFGQGTRLTVV.